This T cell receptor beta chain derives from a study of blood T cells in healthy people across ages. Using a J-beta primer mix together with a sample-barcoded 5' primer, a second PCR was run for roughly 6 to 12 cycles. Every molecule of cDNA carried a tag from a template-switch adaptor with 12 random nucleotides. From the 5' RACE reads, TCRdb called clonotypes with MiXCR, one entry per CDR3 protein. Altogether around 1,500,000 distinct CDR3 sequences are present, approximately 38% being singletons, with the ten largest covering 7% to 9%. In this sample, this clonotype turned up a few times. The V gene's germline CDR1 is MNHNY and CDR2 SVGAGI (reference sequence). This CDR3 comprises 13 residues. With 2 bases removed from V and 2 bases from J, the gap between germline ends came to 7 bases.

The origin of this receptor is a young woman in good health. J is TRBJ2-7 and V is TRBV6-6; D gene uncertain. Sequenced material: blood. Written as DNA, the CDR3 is TGTGCCAGCAGTTACGAGGTAACCTACGAGCAGTACTTC. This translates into CASSYEVTYEQYF.